This T cell receptor beta chain was profiled in a study of T cells expressing NK-cell markers. For the study at large: Obtained from sorted CD3+CD56+NKG2C+, CD3+CD56+NKG2C- and CD3+CD56-NKG2C+ T cells were the TCR beta repertoires. Study-wide findings and caveats: Dominant NKG2C+ clonotypes made up about 1.0-7.5% of CD8+ T cells in roughly six donors. It remained uncertain whether the expanded NKG2C+ T cell clones were specific for HCMV antigens.

Comment on this clonotype: What it binds is unknown.

The germline V gene encodes CDR1 SQVTM and CDR2 ANQGSEA. This CDR3 contains 15 residues. TCRdb re-called the 5' RACE reads; one entry per CDR3 protein, DNA not given. This sample lists under 500,000 distinct CDR3 sequences; its ten largest clones have more than 7%. The origin of this receptor is a woman aged 18-70 years in good health. The V and J genes are TRBV29-1 and TRBJ1-2. What was sequenced was blood T cells: a sorted CD56 or NKG2C T cell subset, CD4+ or CD8+ T cells, or bulk PBMC T cells (not recorded which). The CDR3 sequence: CSVEDLAALYGGYTF.